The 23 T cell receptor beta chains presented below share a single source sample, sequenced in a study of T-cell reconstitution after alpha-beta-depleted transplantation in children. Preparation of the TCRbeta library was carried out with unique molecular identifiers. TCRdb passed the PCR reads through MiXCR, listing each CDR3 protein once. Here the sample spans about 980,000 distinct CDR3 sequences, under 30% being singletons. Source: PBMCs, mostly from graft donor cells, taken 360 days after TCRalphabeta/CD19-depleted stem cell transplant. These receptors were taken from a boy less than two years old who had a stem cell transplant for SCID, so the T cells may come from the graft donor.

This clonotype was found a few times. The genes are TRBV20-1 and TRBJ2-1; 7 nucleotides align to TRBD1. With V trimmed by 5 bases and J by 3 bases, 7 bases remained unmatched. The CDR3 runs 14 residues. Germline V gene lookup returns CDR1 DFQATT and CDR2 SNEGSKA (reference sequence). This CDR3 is CSAPTGRFYNEQFF. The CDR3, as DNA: TGCAGTGCTCCGACAGGGAGATTCTACAATGAGCAGTTCTTC.

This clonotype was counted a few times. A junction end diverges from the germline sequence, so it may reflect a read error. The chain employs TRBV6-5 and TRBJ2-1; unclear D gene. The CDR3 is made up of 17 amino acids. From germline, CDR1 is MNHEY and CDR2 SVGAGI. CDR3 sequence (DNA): TGTGACAGCAGTTACTCGGATGCACTGGCCTCCTACAATGAGCAGTTCTTC. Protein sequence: CDSSYSDALASYNEQFF.

The CDR3 DNA is TGTGCCAGCAGCCAAGAAGCTCTTGAGGGGTACACCGGGGAGCTGTTTTTT. This gives the protein CASSQEALEGYTGELFF. The chain links TRBV3-1 to TRBJ2-2; D assignment may be TRBD1 or TRBD2 (5 bases each). Per germline, CDR1 LGHDT and CDR2 YNNKEL (reference sequence). This CDR3 contains 17 residues. Trimming removed 0 bases from V and 3 bases from J, with 14 bases in between. Filled out from reference TRBV3-1 and TRBJ2-2, the complete variable domain reads DTAVSQTPKYLVTQMGNDKSIKCEQNLGHDTMYWYKQDSKKFLKIMFSYNNKELIINETVPNRFSPKSPDKAHLNLHINSLELGDSAVYFCASSQEALEGYTGELFFGEGSRLTVL.

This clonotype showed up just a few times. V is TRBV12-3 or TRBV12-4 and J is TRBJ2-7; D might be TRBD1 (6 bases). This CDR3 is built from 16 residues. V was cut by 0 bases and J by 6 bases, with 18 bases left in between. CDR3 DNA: TGTGCCAGCAGTTTAGCTCCAGGGGTAGGTTCCGGCGAGCAGTACTTC. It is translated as CASSLAPGVGSGEQYF.

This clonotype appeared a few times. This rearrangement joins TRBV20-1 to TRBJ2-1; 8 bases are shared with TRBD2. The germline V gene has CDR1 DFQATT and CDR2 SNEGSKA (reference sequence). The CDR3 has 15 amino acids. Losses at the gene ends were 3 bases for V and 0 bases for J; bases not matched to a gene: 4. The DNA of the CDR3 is TGCAGTGCTAGTGCGGGGGGTTACTCCTACAATGAGCAGTTCTTC. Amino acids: CSASAGGYSYNEQFF.

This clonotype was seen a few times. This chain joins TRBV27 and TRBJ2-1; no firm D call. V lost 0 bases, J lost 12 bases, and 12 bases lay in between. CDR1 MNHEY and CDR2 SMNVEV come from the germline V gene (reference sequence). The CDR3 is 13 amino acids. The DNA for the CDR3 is TGTGCCAGCAGTTTATCGATTAAGCAAACGCAGTTCTTC. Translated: CASSLSIKQTQFF.

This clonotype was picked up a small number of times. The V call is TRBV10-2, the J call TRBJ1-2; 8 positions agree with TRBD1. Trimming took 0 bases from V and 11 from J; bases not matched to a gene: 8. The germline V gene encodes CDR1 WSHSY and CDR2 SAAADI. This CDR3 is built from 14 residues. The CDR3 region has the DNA TGCGCCAGCAGTGAGTCTTGGCAGGGGGCTGGTTACACCTTC. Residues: CASSESWQGAGYTF.

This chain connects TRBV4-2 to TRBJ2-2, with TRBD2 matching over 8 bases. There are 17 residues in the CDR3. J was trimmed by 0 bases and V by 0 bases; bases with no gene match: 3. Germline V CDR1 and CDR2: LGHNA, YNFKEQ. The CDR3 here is CASSQDAGLANTGELFF. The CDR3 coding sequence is TGTGCCAGCAGCCAAGACGCGGGACTAGCGAACACCGGGGAGCTGTTTTTT.

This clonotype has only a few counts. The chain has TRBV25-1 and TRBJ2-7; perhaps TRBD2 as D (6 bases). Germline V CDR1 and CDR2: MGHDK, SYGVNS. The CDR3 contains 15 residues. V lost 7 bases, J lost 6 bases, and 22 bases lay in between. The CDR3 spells CASTSMEGVNAEQYF. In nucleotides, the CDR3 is TGTGCCAGCACATCTATGGAGGGAGTTAATGCCGAGCAGTACTTC.

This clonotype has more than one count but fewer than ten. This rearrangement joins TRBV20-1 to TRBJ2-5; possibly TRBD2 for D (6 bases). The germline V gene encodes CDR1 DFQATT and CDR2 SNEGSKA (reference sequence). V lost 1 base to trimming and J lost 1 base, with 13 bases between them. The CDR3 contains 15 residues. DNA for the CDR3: TGCAGTGCTAGAGGGCGGGGCGGCCGCCAAGAGACCCAGTACTTC. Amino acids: CSARGRGGRQETQYF.

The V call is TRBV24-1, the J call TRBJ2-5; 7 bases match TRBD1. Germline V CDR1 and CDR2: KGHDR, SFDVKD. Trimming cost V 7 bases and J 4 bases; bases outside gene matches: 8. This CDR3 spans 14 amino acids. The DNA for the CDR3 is TGTGCCACCAGAGGACAGGTTTCGGGAGAGACCCAGTACTTC. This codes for CATRGQVSGETQYF.

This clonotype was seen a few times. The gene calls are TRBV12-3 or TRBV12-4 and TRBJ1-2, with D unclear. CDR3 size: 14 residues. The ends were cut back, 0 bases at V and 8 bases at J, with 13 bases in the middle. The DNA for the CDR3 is TGTGCCAGCAGTTTAGCGGGAGGACCAGACGGCTACACCTTC. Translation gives CASSLAGGPDGYTF.

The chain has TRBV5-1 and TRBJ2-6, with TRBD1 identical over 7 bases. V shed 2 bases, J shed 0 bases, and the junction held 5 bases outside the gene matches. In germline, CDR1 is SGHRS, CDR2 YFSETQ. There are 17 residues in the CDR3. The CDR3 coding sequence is TGCGCCAGCAGCTTCCAGGGGGTGTCCTCTGGGGCCAACGTCCTGACTTTC. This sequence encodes CASSFQGVSSGANVLTF.

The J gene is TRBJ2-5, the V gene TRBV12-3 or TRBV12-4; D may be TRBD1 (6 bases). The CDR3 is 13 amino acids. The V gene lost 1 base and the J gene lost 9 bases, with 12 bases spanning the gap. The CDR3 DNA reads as TGTGCCAGCAGTTTAGAAGGGGGTCTGGCCCAGTACTTC. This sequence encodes CASSLEGGLAQYF.

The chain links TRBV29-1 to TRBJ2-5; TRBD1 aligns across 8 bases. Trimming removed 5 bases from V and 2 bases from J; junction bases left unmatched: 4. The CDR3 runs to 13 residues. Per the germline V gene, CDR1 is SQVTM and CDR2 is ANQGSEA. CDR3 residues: CSVWTGLQETQYF. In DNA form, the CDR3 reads TGCAGCGTTTGGACAGGGCTTCAAGAGACCCAGTACTTC. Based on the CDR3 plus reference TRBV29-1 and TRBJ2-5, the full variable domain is SAVISQKPSRDICQRGTSLTIQCQVDSQVTMMFWYRQQPGQSLTLIATANQGSEATYESGFVIDKFPISRPNLTFSTLTVSNMSPEDSSIYLCSVWTGLQETQYFGPGTRLLVL.

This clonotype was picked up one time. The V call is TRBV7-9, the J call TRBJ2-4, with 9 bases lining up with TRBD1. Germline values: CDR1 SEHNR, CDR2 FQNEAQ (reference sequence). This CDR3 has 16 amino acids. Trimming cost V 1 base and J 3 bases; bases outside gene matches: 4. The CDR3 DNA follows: TGTGCCAGCAGCTTAGGGGGACAGGGCGACAAAAACATTCAGTACTTC. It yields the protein CASSLGGQGDKNIQYF.

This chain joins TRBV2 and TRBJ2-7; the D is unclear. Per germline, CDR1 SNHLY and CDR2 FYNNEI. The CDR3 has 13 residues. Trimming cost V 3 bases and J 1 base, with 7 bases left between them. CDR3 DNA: TGTGCCAGCAGTGACATGGGGTCCTACGAGCAGTACTTC. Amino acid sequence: CASSDMGSYEQYF.

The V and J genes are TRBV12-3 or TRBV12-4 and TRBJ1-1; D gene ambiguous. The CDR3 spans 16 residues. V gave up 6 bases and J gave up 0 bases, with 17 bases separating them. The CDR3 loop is CASSPSLLFMNTEAFF. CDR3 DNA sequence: TGTGCCAGCAGCCCTTCCCTCCTTTTCATGAACACTGAAGCTTTCTTT.

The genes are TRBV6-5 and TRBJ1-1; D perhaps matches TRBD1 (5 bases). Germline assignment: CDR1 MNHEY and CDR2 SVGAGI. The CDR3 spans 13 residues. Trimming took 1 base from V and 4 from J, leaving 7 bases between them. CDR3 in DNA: TGTGCCAGCAGTTACTTCCAGGGCACTGAAGCTTTCTTT. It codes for CASSYFQGTEAFF.

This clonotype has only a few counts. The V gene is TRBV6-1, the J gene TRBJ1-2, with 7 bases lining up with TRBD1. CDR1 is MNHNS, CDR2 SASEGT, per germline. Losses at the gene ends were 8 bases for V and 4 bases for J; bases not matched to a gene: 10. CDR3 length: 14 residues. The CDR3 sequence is CASGNYRGSYGYTF. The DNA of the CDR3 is TGTGCCAGCGGCAATTACAGGGGATCCTATGGCTACACCTTC.

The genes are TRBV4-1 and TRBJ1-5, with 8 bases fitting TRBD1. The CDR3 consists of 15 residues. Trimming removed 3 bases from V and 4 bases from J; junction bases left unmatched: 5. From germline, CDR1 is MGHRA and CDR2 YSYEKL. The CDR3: CASSHPGQGNQPQHF. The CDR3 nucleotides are TGCGCCAGCAGCCACCCAGGACAGGGAAATCAGCCCCAGCATTTT.

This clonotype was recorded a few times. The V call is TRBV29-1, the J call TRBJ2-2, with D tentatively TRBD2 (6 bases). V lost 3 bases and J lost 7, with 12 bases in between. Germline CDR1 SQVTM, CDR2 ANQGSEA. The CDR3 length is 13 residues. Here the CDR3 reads CSVDGRRVGELFF. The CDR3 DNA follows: TGCAGCGTTGATGGGAGGAGGGTCGGGGAGCTGTTTTTT.

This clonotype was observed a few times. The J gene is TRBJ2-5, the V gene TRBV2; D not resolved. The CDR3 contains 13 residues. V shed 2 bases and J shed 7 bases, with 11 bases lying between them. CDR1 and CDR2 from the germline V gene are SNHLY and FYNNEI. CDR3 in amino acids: CASSEPLRVTQYF. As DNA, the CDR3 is TGTGCCAGCAGTGAACCCTTACGGGTGACCCAGTACTTC.